This is a list of T cell receptor beta chains from one sample in a study of Tregs in tolerant kidney transplant recipients. The data were produced by immunoSEQ multiplex PCR, yet TCRdb's version contains in-frame clones alone and is incomplete. Among tens of thousands of clones listed, around 87% were seen once. The source was CD4+ T cells from blood (PBMCs), collected 6 months after the transplant. The receptors stem from a human patient who received a combined kidney and bone marrow transplant. The graft donor may have contributed some T cells. Both conserved end residues are trimmed from each CDR3. D genes are given only for firm matches. Rows may omit the clone size; those that give it use once, few, many or a size class.

>.|TRBV4-3|.|TRBJ1-2
ASSQALLDGYT
>TRBD1|TRBV4-2|.|TRBJ1-2
ASSQEGTGSNYGYT
>TRBD1|TRBV27|.|TRBJ2-7
ASSSTDRREQY
>.|TRBV7-9|.|TRBJ1-6
ASSLTIQYSPLH
>.|TRBV13|.|TRBJ1-6
ASSLPGKDSPLH
>.|TRBV6-5|.|TRBJ1-6
ASTPGRWDSPLH
>.|TRBV2|few|TRBJ2-1
ASRRDFGDEQF
>TRBD1|TRBV6-7|.|TRBJ1-5
ASSYSKGLDRGYGQPQH
>TRBD1|TRBV27|.|TRBJ2-7
ASSFRQGFYEQY
>.|TRBV25-1|.|TRBJ2-7
ASSPAYEQY
>.|TRBV28|.|TRBJ1-2
ASSPPYRAGYGYT
>.|TRBV2|.|TRBJ2-5
GGGQAETQY
>TRBD2|TRBV5-1|.|TRBJ2-7
ASSTTSGYYLATYEQY
>.|TRBV7-3|.|TRBJ2-1
ASSLLGTSSNEQF
>TRBD2|TRBV5-1|few|TRBJ2-3
ASSLGRGGGTDTQY
>.|TRBV5-1|.|TRBJ2-3
ASSLEALAGTDTQY
>TRBD2|TRBV15|.|TRBJ2-3
ATSLGTSADTQY
>.|TRBV5-1|.|TRBJ1-2
ASSLPGDGEWYT
>.|TRBV14|.|TRBJ2-2
ASSPRQDGELF
>.|TRBV7-9|.|TRBJ1-4
ASSPKGRGGLNEKLF
>.|TRBV6-6|.|TRBJ2-5
ASSLGGVQETQY
>.|TRBV7-3|.|TRBJ1-1
ASSLRAGMNTEAF
>.|TRBV11-3|.|TRBJ2-7
ASSLYDSSYEQY
>.|TRBV5-8|.|TRBJ2-5
ASSPGGDTQETQY
>.|TRBV7-3|.|TRBJ2-2
ASSSVQGTTGELF
>.|TRBV29-1|.|TRBJ1-1
SVGLTGNTEAF
>TRBD1|TRBV20-1|.|TRBJ1-2
SAMTGVGYT
>.|TRBV11-2|.|TRBJ1-1
ASSLNRDTEAF
>TRBD2|TRBV13|.|TRBJ2-5
ASSQSGTSGLGAQY
>.|TRBV19|few|TRBJ1-1
ASSPPTGRNTEAF
>.|TRBV7-2|.|TRBJ2-2
ASSLAGLNTGELF
>TRBD1|TRBV4-3|.|TRBJ2-4
ASSQAGGQNIQY
>TRBD2|TRBV4-3|once|TRBJ2-7
ASSQGTSRSYEQY
>TRBD1|TRBV18|once|TRBJ1-5
ASSPEGGLQPQH
>.|TRBV7-9|.|TRBJ1-2
ASSLVRGAYGYT
>TRBD2|TRBV14|few|TRBJ2-7
ASSLTGLAGYYEQY
>.|TRBV7-9|once|TRBJ2-1
ASSPLWERWNGEQF
>.|TRBV5-1|.|TRBJ1-1
ASSLQRENTEAF
>.|TRBV4-2|.|TRBJ2-2
ASSHRLNTGELF
>TRBD2|TRBV11-3|.|.
ASSFSGGYEQY
>.|TRBV5-6|.|TRBJ2-5
ASSFTRNPGTQY
>TRBD2|TRBV9|.|TRBJ2-1
ASSVVTSEGEQF
>TRBD1|TRBV6-5|.|TRBJ2-7
ASSYSKDREIEQY
>TRBD2|TRBV19|.|TRBJ2-7
ASSPQPGLFNEQY
>.|TRBV18|.|TRBJ1-2
ASSPLQQASNYGYT